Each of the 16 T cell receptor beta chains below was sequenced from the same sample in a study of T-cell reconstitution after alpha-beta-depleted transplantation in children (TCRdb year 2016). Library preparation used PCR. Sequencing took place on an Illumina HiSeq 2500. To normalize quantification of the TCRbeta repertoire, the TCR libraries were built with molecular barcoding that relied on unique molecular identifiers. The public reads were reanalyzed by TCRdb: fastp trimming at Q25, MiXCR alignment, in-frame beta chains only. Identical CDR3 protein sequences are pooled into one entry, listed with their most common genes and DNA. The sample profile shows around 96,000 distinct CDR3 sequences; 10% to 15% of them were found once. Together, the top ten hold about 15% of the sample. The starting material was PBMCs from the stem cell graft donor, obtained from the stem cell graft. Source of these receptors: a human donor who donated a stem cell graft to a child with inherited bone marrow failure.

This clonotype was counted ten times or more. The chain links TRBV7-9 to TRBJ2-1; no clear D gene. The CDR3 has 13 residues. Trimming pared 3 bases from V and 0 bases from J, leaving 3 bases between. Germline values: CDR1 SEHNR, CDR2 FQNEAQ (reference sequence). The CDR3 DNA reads TGTGCCAGCAGCTTCACCTCCTACAATGAGCAGTTCTTC. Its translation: CASSFTSYNEQFF.

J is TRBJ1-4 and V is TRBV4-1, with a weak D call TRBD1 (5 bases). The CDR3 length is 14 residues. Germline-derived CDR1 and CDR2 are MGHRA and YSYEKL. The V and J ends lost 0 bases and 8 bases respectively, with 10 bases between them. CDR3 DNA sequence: TGCGCCAGCAGCCAAGATTACAGGCTAGAAAAACTGTTTTTT. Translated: CASSQDYRLEKLFF.

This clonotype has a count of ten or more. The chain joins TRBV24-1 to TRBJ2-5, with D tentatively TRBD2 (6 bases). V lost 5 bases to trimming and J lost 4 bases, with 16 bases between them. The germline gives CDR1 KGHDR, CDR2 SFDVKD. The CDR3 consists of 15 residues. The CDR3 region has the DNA TGTGCCACCAGTGCCTCTACTAGCTCTGGAGAGACCCAGTACTTC. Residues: CATSASTSSGETQYF.

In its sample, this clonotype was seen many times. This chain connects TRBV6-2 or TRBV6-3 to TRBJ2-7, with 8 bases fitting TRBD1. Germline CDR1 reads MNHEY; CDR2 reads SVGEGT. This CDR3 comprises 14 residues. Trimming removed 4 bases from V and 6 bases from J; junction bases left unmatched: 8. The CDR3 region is CASSSFRGRREQYF. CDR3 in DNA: TGTGCCAGCAGTTCCTTCAGGGGGCGTCGCGAGCAGTACTTC.

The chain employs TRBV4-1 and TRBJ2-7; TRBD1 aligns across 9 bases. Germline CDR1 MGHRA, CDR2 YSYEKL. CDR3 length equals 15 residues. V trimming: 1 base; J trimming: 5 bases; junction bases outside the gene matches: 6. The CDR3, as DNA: TGCGCCAGCAGCCAAGGTTCGGGACAGGGAAACGAGCAGTACTTC. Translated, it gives CASSQGSGQGNEQYF.

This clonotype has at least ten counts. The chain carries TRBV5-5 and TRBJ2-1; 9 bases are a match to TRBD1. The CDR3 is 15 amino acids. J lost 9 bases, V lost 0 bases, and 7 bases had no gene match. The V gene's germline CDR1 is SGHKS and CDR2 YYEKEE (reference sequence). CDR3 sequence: CASSLGTGQGTEQFF. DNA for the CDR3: TGTGCCAGCAGCTTGGGAACGGGACAGGGCACTGAGCAGTTCTTC.

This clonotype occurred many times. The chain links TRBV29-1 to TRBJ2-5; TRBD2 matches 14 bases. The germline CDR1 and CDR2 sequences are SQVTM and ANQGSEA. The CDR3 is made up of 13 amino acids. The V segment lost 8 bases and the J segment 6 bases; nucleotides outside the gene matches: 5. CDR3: CSIGLAGGQTQYF. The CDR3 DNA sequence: TGCAGCATCGGACTAGCGGGAGGACAGACCCAGTACTTC.

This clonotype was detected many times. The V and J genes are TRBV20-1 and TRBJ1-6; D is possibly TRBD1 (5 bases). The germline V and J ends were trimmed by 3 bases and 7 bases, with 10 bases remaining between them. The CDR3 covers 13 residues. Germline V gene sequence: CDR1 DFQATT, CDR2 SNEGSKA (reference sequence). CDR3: CSASRQRNSPLHF. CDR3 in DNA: TGCAGTGCTAGTCGACAGAGGAATTCACCCCTCCACTTT.

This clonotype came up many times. The CDR3 loop is CASSTGQNTGELFF. The DNA for the CDR3 is TGCGCCAGCAGCACGGGACAGAACACCGGGGAGCTGTTTTTT. This sequence joins TRBV5-1 and TRBJ2-2, with TRBD1 as a possible D gene (6 bases). Germline loops: CDR1 SGHRS, CDR2 YFSETQ. V lost 4 bases, J lost 1 base, and 8 bases lay in between. The CDR3 is made up of 14 amino acids.

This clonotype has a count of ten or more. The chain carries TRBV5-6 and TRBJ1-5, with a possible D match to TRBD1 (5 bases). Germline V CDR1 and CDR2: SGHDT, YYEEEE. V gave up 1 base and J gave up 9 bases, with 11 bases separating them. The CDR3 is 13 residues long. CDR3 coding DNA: TGTGCCAGCAGCTTGCAGGTTGGGGGGCCCCAGCATTTT. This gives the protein CASSLQVGGPQHF.

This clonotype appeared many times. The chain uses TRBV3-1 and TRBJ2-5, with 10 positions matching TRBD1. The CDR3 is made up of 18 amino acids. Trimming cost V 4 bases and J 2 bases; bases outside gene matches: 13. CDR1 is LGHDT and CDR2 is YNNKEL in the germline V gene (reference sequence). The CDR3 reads CASSLLLGQGLSQETQYF. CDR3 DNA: TGTGCCAGCAGCCTTCTCCTGGGACAGGGGCTATCACAAGAGACCCAGTACTTC.

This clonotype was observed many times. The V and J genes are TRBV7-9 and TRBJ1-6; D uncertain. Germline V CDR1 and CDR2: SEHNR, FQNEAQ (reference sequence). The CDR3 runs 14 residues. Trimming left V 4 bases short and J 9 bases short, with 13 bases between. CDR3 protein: CASSSGIRPSPLHF. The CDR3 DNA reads TGTGCCAGCAGCTCGGGTATCAGACCTTCACCCCTCCACTTT.

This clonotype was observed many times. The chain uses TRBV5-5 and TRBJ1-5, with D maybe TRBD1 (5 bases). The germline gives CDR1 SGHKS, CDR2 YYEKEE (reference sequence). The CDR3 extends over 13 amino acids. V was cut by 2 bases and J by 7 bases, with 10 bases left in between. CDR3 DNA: TGTGCCAGCAGCTTAATATGGGGCCAGCCCCAGCATTTT. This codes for CASSLIWGQPQHF.

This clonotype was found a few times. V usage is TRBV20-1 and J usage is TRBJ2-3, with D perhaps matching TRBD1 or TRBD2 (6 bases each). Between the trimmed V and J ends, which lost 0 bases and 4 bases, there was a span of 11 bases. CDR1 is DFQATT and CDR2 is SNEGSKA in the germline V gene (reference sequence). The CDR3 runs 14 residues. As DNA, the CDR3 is TGCAGTGCTAGAGAAGGGGGGTACGCAGATACGCAGTATTTT. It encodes CSAREGGYADTQYF.

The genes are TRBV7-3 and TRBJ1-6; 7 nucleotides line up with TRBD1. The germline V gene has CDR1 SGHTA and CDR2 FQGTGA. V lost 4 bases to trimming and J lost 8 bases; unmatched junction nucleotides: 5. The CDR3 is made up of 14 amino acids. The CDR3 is CASSSGQSHSPLHF. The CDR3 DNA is TGTGCCAGCAGCTCGGGACAGAGCCATTCACCCCTCCACTTT.

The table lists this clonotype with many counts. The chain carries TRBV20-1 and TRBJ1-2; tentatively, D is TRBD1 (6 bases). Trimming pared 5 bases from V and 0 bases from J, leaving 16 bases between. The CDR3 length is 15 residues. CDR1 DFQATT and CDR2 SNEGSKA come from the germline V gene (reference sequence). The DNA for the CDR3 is TGCAGTGCTCCAAAGACAGGAGATTCTAACTATGGCTACACCTTC. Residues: CSAPKTGDSNYGYTF.